This TCR beta chain derives from a study of blood T cells in healthy people across ages. Study as a whole: Per every two T cells, about one barcoded beta molecule was captured by template switching. Study-wide points: From one million sequenced T cells, diversity estimates were lower bounds.

The CDR3 covers 13 residues. Germline V gene lookup returns CDR1 DFQATT and CDR2 SNEGSKA (reference sequence). Note on this clonotype: Its target is unknown.

Alongside a J-beta primer mix, a sample-barcoded 5' primer served in a second PCR lasting roughly 7 to 12 cycles. A template-switch adaptor that had 12 random nucleotides put a tag on each cDNA molecule. TCRdb re-analysed the 5' RACE reads in MiXCR, keeping a single row per CDR3 protein. The table has 1.5 million to 2 million distinct CDR3 sequences, roughly 32% seen once. The rearrangement links TRBV20-1 to TRBJ2-3, with D tentatively TRBD2 (6 bases). The sequence was obtained from a woman in her twenties or thirties in good health. What was sequenced was blood. CDR3 DNA sequence: TGCAGCGCAAGGGCGGGAACTCGAGATACGCAGTATTTT. It yields the protein CSARAGTRDTQYF.